The rows below give T cell receptor beta chains drawn from one sample of a study of T cell changes during pregnancy in multiple sclerosis. Clones were sequenced by immunoSEQ multiplex PCR, and TCRdb holds only the in-frame ones, with some missing. The data show fewer than 90,000 clones, nearly 95% seen once. Sequences were derived from peripheral blood, sampled after pregnancy. These receptors originate from a female donor in good health, enrolled as a control in a pregnancy study. Each CDR3 is given with its conserved first and last residue. The order of the fields is V gene, clone size, D gene, J gene, CDR3 protein, CDR3 DNA. D genes are given only for firm matches. Clone size appears in some rows only: once, few, many, or a class for an expanded clone.

V gene: TRBV28
clone size: NA
D gene: TRBD1
J gene: TRBJ1-4
CDR3 protein: CASRDRGPGEKLFF
CDR3 DNA: TGTGCCAGCAGGGACAGGGGGCCTGGTGAAAAACTGTTTTTT

V gene: TRBV27
clone size: NA
D gene: NA
J gene: TRBJ2-6
CDR3 protein: CASTYKGQKFSGANVLTF
CDR3 DNA: TGTGCCAGCACCTATAAGGGACAAAAGTTCTCTGGGGCCAACGTCCTGACTTTC

V gene: TRBV15
clone size: NA
D gene: TRBD1
J gene: TRBJ2-7
CDR3 protein: CATSGLTDRSSYEQYF
CDR3 DNA: TGTGCCACCAGCGGGCTTACGGACAGGAGTTCCTACGAGCAGTACTTC

V gene: TRBV2
clone size: once
D gene: NA
J gene: TRBJ2-1
CDR3 protein: CASREDRGSYNEQFF
CDR3 DNA: TGTGCCAGCAGGGAGGACAGAGGCTCCTACAATGAGCAGTTCTTC

V gene: TRBV7-9
clone size: NA
D gene: NA
J gene: TRBJ1-2
CDR3 protein: CASSLGSYGYTF
CDR3 DNA: TGTGCCAGCAGCTTAGGCAGTTATGGCTACACCTTC

V gene: TRBV18
clone size: NA
D gene: NA
J gene: TRBJ2-7
CDR3 protein: CASSGAGLYEQYF
CDR3 DNA: TGTGCCAGCTCTGGGGCGGGACTCTACGAGCAGTACTTC

V gene: TRBV10-2
clone size: NA
D gene: NA
J gene: TRBJ1-4
CDR3 protein: CASMRDEKLFF
CDR3 DNA: TGCGCCAGCATGAGAGATGAAAAACTGTTTTTT

V gene: TRBV6-6
clone size: NA
D gene: TRBD1
J gene: TRBJ2-3
CDR3 protein: CASTPGQGAGDTQYF
CDR3 DNA: TGTGCCAGCACCCCAGGACAGGGGGCTGGTGATACGCAGTATTTT

V gene: TRBV29-1
clone size: NA
D gene: NA
J gene: TRBJ2-2
CDR3 protein: CSVPGLNTGELFF
CDR3 DNA: TGCAGCGTCCCGGGACTTAACACCGGGGAGCTGTTTTTT

V gene: TRBV10-3
clone size: NA
D gene: TRBD1
J gene: TRBJ2-5
CDR3 protein: CAIGLGQPETQYF
CDR3 DNA: TGTGCCATCGGCCTGGGACAGCCAGAGACCCAGTACTTC

V gene: TRBV28
clone size: NA
D gene: NA
J gene: TRBJ2-7
CDR3 protein: CASRSGTSPYEQYF
CDR3 DNA: TGTGCCAGCAGATCGGGGACATCTCCCTACGAGCAGTACTTC

V gene: TRBV5-1
clone size: NA
D gene: NA
J gene: TRBJ2-1
CDR3 protein: CASSLAEGLYNEQFF
CDR3 DNA: TGCGCCAGCAGCTTGGCCGAGGGCCTCTACAATGAGCAGTTCTTC

V gene: TRBV21-1
clone size: NA
D gene: NA
J gene: TRBJ1-5
CDR3 protein: CASSNSQGADQPQHF
CDR3 DNA: TGTGCCAGCAGCAATTCACAGGGCGCGGATCAGCCCCAGCATTTT

V gene: TRBV5-1
clone size: NA
D gene: NA
J gene: TRBJ1-2
CDR3 protein: CASSLVRSTGGYTF
CDR3 DNA: TGCGCCAGCAGCTTAGTCCGGTCTACTGGTGGCTACACCTTC

V gene: TRBV5-1
clone size: once
D gene: TRBD2
J gene: TRBJ2-1
CDR3 protein: CASSRAGGPSSYNEQFF
CDR3 DNA: TGCGCCAGCAGCCGAGCGGGAGGGCCGAGCTCCTACAATGAGCAGTTCTTC

V gene: TRBV27
clone size: NA
D gene: NA
J gene: TRBJ1-2
CDR3 protein: CASKNRVTRAYGYTF
CDR3 DNA: TGTGCCAGCAAAAATCGGGTTACGAGGGCCTATGGCTACACCTTC

V gene: TRBV30
clone size: NA
D gene: TRBD1
J gene: TRBJ2-1
CDR3 protein: CAWTQGAGYNEQFF
CDR3 DNA: TGTGCCTGGACACAGGGGGCGGGATACAATGAGCAGTTCTTC